A selection of T cell receptor beta chains follows, all from one sample in a study of OX40 agonist ivuxolimab in advanced cancers. Using immunoSEQ multiplex PCR, the repertoire was profiled, and TCRdb retains in-frame clones only, with some absent. The sample shows approximately 82,000 clones, over 85% of them seen only once. The starting material was CD4+ or CD8+ T cells sorted from blood, obtained in a trial of the OX40 agonist ivuxolimab. The receptors stem from an adult with an advanced solid tumor such as melanoma, head and neck, liver or kidney cancer. CDR3s include the opening cysteine and the closing phenylalanine or tryptophan. A D gene is named only where the DNA matches it firmly. Clone size is given for some rows only: seen once, a few or many times, or a class if the clone is expanded.

CDR3aa: CASSVGASVRYEQYF; CDR3nt: TGTGCCAGCAGCGTAGGGGCTAGCGTGCGCTACGAGCAGTACTTC; j_gene: TRBJ2-7; d_gene: -; abundance: -; v_gene: TRBV9
CDR3aa: CASSLERTPNQPQHF; CDR3nt: TGTGCCAGCAGCTTGGAAAGGACACCAAATCAGCCCCAGCATTTT; j_gene: TRBJ1-5; d_gene: -; abundance: -; v_gene: TRBV5-5
CDR3aa: CASSYSIDSTGELFF; CDR3nt: TGTGCCAGCAGTTACTCAATAGACAGCACCGGGGAGCTGTTTTTT; j_gene: TRBJ2-2; d_gene: -; abundance: -; v_gene: TRBV6-5
CDR3aa: CASSHGQGSGNTIYF; CDR3nt: TGCGCCAGCAGTCATGGACAGGGCTCTGGAAACACCATATATTTT; j_gene: TRBJ1-3; d_gene: TRBD1; abundance: -; v_gene: TRBV4-1
CDR3aa: CASSPSGRYEAFF; CDR3nt: TGTGCCAGCAGCCCGTCGGGGCGATATGAAGCTTTCTTT; j_gene: TRBJ1-1; d_gene: -; abundance: -; v_gene: TRBV7-8
CDR3aa: CASSYGLAGGTEFSYEQYF; CDR3nt: TGCGCCAGCAGCTACGGACTAGCGGGAGGTACTGAGTTCTCCTACGAGCAGTACTTC; j_gene: TRBJ2-7; d_gene: TRBD2; abundance: once; v_gene: TRBV4-3
CDR3aa: CASSPVPGGPYEQYF; CDR3nt: TGTGCCAGCAGTCCGGTCCCAGGGGGTCCCTACGAGCAGTACTTC; j_gene: TRBJ2-7; d_gene: TRBD1; abundance: -; v_gene: TRBV6-5
CDR3aa: CASGLAASGNEQFF; CDR3nt: TGTGCTAGTGGTTTGGCGGCCAGCGGGAATGAGCAGTTCTTC; j_gene: TRBJ2-1; d_gene: -; abundance: -; v_gene: TRBV12-5
CDR3aa: CASSYGLPYEQYF; CDR3nt: TGTGCCAGCAGTTACGGTTTGCCCTACGAGCAGTACTTC; j_gene: TRBJ2-7; d_gene: -; abundance: -; v_gene: TRBV6-5
CDR3aa: CASSLGRGNTEAFF; CDR3nt: TGTGCCAGCAGCTTGGGCAGGGGGAACACTGAAGCTTTCTTT; j_gene: TRBJ1-1; d_gene: -; abundance: -; v_gene: TRBV13
CDR3aa: CASSPPGTGTNEKLFF; CDR3nt: TGTGCCAGTAGTCCGCCCGGTACAGGGACTAATGAAAAACTGTTTTTT; j_gene: TRBJ1-4; d_gene: -; abundance: -; v_gene: TRBV19
CDR3aa: CARGGPEDEQFF; CDR3nt: TGTGCCAGGGGGGGACCTGAGGATGAGCAGTTCTTC; j_gene: TRBJ2-1; d_gene: -; abundance: -; v_gene: TRBV19
CDR3aa: CASSLTGDGYTF; CDR3nt: TGTGCCAGCAGCTTAACAGGGGATGGCTACACCTTC; j_gene: TRBJ1-2; d_gene: TRBD1; abundance: -; v_gene: TRBV11-2
CDR3aa: CASSDPGLAGGAQQFF; CDR3nt: TGTGCCAGCAGTGACCCAGGACTAGCGGGGGGGGCTCAGCAGTTCTTC; j_gene: TRBJ2-1; d_gene: TRBD2; abundance: -; v_gene: TRBV6-1
CDR3aa: CASSIRNPLAGVYEQYF; CDR3nt: TGTGCCAGCAGCATACGAAACCCCCTAGCGGGAGTCTACGAGCAGTACTTC; j_gene: TRBJ2-7; d_gene: TRBD2; abundance: -; v_gene: TRBV11-2
CDR3aa: CASSPGSSGANVLTF; CDR3nt: TGTGCCAGCTCACCAGGAAGCTCTGGGGCCAACGTCCTGACTTTC; j_gene: TRBJ2-6; d_gene: -; abundance: -; v_gene: TRBV18
CDR3aa: CASSPRQGAFSYEQYF; CDR3nt: TGTGCCAGCAGCCCCCGACAGGGGGCTTTTTCCTACGAGCAGTACTTC; j_gene: TRBJ2-7; d_gene: TRBD1; abundance: -; v_gene: TRBV5-6
CDR3aa: CASSFVGGGQPQHF; CDR3nt: TGTGCCAGCAGTTTTGTGGGGGGAGGTCAGCCCCAGCATTTT; j_gene: TRBJ1-5; d_gene: -; abundance: -; v_gene: TRBV28
CDR3aa: CASSLGADYASYNEQFF; CDR3nt: TGTGCCAGCAGCTTGGGTGCCGACTACGCCTCCTACAATGAGCAGTTCTTC; j_gene: TRBJ2-1; d_gene: -; abundance: -; v_gene: TRBV5-6
CDR3aa: CASSQETGWGNQPQHF; CDR3nt: TGCGCCAGCAGCCAAGAAACGGGATGGGGGAATCAGCCCCAGCATTTT; j_gene: TRBJ1-5; d_gene: -; abundance: once; v_gene: TRBV4-3
CDR3aa: CASNPRGGQPQHF; CDR3nt: TGTGCCAGCAATCCTAGGGGGGGGCAGCCCCAGCATTTT; j_gene: TRBJ1-5; d_gene: -; abundance: -; v_gene: TRBV2
CDR3aa: CASRGTEGFEAFF; CDR3nt: TGTGCCAGCAGAGGCACAGAAGGATTTGAAGCTTTCTTT; j_gene: TRBJ1-1; d_gene: -; abundance: -; v_gene: TRBV6-5
CDR3aa: CAISAKRDSPLHF; CDR3nt: TGTGCCATCAGCGCTAAAAGGGATTCACCCCTCCACTTT; j_gene: TRBJ1-6; d_gene: -; abundance: once; v_gene: TRBV10-3
CDR3aa: CASSFGPGQGSSYEQYF; CDR3nt: TGTGCCAGCAGCTTTGGGCCTGGACAGGGCAGCTCCTACGAGCAGTACTTC; j_gene: TRBJ2-7; d_gene: TRBD1; abundance: -; v_gene: TRBV11-3
CDR3aa: CASSYTGEAFF; CDR3nt: TGTGCCAGCAGCTACACAGGGGAAGCTTTCTTT; j_gene: TRBJ1-1; d_gene: -; abundance: -; v_gene: TRBV7-9
CDR3aa: CASSIQGENTEAFF; CDR3nt: TGTGCCAGCAGTATACAGGGGGAAAACACTGAAGCTTTCTTT; j_gene: TRBJ1-1; d_gene: TRBD1; abundance: -; v_gene: TRBV27
CDR3aa: CASSFGGAGELFF; CDR3nt: TGTGCCAGCAGTTTTGGAGGGGCCGGGGAGCTGTTTTTT; j_gene: TRBJ2-2; d_gene: -; abundance: -; v_gene: TRBV25-1
CDR3aa: CASSQGTSGGLEQFF; CDR3nt: TGCGCCAGCAGCCAAGGGACTAGCGGGGGGCTTGAGCAGTTCTTC; j_gene: TRBJ2-1; d_gene: TRBD2; abundance: -; v_gene: TRBV4-3
CDR3aa: CASSPFGRPETQYF; CDR3nt: TGTGCCAGCTCACCGTTTGGACGGCCAGAGACCCAGTACTTC; j_gene: TRBJ2-5; d_gene: -; abundance: -; v_gene: TRBV18
CDR3aa: CASRPAGGSYEQYF; CDR3nt: TGTGCCAGCAGGCCGGCTGGCGGCTCCTACGAGCAGTACTTC; j_gene: TRBJ2-7; d_gene: -; abundance: -; v_gene: TRBV7-6
CDR3aa: CASTPGAGDIEAFF; CDR3nt: TGTGCCAGCACCCCCGGAGCGGGGGATATTGAAGCTTTCTTT; j_gene: TRBJ1-1; d_gene: -; abundance: -; v_gene: TRBV9
CDR3aa: CAISERHFGGYGYTF; CDR3nt: TGTGCCATCAGTGAGCGCCACTTCGGTGGCTATGGCTACACCTTC; j_gene: TRBJ1-2; d_gene: -; abundance: -; v_gene: TRBV10-3
CDR3aa: CASSPTQGVGTEAFF; CDR3nt: TGTGCCAGCAGTCCTACACAGGGGGTCGGCACTGAAGCTTTCTTT; j_gene: TRBJ1-1; d_gene: TRBD1; abundance: -; v_gene: TRBV6-6
CDR3aa: CASSLIATSYEQYF; CDR3nt: TGTGCCAGCAGCTTAATCGCCACTTCCTACGAGCAGTACTTC; j_gene: TRBJ2-7; d_gene: -; abundance: -; v_gene: TRBV7-8
CDR3aa: CASSAPEGYYNEQFF; CDR3nt: TGTGCCAGCAGTGCACCCGAGGGGTATTACAATGAGCAGTTCTTC; j_gene: TRBJ2-1; d_gene: -; abundance: -; v_gene: TRBV25-1
CDR3aa: CASSSPIIQGASHYGYTF; CDR3nt: TGTGCCAGCAGCTCTCCGATCATACAGGGGGCGTCCCACTATGGCTACACCTTC; j_gene: TRBJ1-2; d_gene: TRBD1; abundance: -; v_gene: TRBV7-2
CDR3aa: CASSYSNLYGYTF; CDR3nt: TGTGCCAGCAGTTACTCGAATCTCTATGGCTACACCTTC; j_gene: TRBJ1-2; d_gene: -; abundance: -; v_gene: TRBV6-6
CDR3aa: CASSYDYAEQFF; CDR3nt: TGTGCCAGCAGTTACGACTATGCGGAGCAGTTCTTC; j_gene: TRBJ2-1; d_gene: -; abundance: -; v_gene: TRBV6-6
CDR3aa: CASTPGEGPTYDSNQPQHF; CDR3nt: TGTGCCAGCACCCCCGGGGAAGGGCCGACCTACGATAGCAATCAGCCCCAGCATTTT; j_gene: TRBJ1-5; d_gene: -; abundance: -; v_gene: TRBV9
CDR3aa: CASRPGHPSSYEQYF; CDR3nt: TGTGCCAGCAGGCCGGGACACCCGAGCTCCTACGAGCAGTACTTC; j_gene: TRBJ2-7; d_gene: -; abundance: -; v_gene: TRBV6-6
CDR3aa: CASSVVGGANPNYGYTF; CDR3nt: TGTGCCAGCAGCGTAGTCGGGGGGGCGAACCCTAACTATGGCTACACCTTC; j_gene: TRBJ1-2; d_gene: -; abundance: -; v_gene: TRBV9
CDR3aa: CASSKDGTYTEAFF; CDR3nt: TGTGCCAGCAGCAAAGATGGGACGTACACTGAAGCTTTCTTT; j_gene: TRBJ1-1; d_gene: -; abundance: -; v_gene: TRBV21-1
CDR3aa: CASSSPRVQGANVLTF; CDR3nt: TGTGCCAGCAGCTCCCCAAGGGTGCAAGGGGCCAACGTCCTGACTTTC; j_gene: TRBJ2-6; d_gene: -; abundance: -; v_gene: TRBV7-9
CDR3aa: CASSGLTNEQFF; CDR3nt: TGTGCCAGCAGTGGACTAACCAATGAGCAGTTCTTC; j_gene: TRBJ2-1; d_gene: -; abundance: -; v_gene: TRBV6-5
CDR3aa: CASSYPLGGGPGVDTQYF; CDR3nt: TGTGCCAGCAGCTACCCCCTTGGGGGAGGGCCCGGTGTAGATACGCAGTATTTT; j_gene: TRBJ2-3; d_gene: TRBD2; abundance: -; v_gene: TRBV7-2
CDR3aa: CAWATNTEAFF; CDR3nt: TGTGCCTGGGCCACGAACACTGAAGCTTTCTTT; j_gene: TRBJ1-1; d_gene: -; abundance: few; v_gene: TRBV30
CDR3aa: CASSLRSDSYEQYF; CDR3nt: TGTGCCAGCAGCTTACGATCGGACAGCTACGAGCAGTACTTC; j_gene: TRBJ2-7; d_gene: -; abundance: -; v_gene: TRBV9
CDR3aa: CASSSSELSTDTQYF; CDR3nt: TGCGCCAGCAGCTCCTCGGAATTAAGCACAGATACGCAGTATTTT; j_gene: TRBJ2-3; d_gene: -; abundance: -; v_gene: TRBV4-1
CDR3aa: CASSRWSSEQFF; CDR3nt: TGTGCCAGCAGCCGTTGGAGCTCTGAGCAGTTCTTC; j_gene: TRBJ2-1; d_gene: -; abundance: -; v_gene: TRBV11-2
CDR3aa: CASSPDRGAHEQYF; CDR3nt: TGTGCCAGCTCACCAGATAGGGGGGCTCACGAGCAGTACTTC; j_gene: TRBJ2-7; d_gene: -; abundance: once; v_gene: TRBV18
CDR3aa: CASSSAGVGTEAFF; CDR3nt: TGTGCCAGCAGCTCTGCTGGGGTGGGGACTGAAGCTTTCTTT; j_gene: TRBJ1-1; d_gene: -; abundance: few; v_gene: TRBV7-3
CDR3aa: CSGGSADGYTF; CDR3nt: TGCAGCGGAGGGTCGGCGGATGGCTACACCTTC; j_gene: TRBJ1-2; d_gene: -; abundance: -; v_gene: TRBV29-1
CDR3aa: CASSTTHSYEQYF; CDR3nt: TGTGCCAGCAGCACGACTCACTCCTACGAGCAGTACTTC; j_gene: TRBJ2-7; d_gene: -; abundance: -; v_gene: TRBV7-9
CDR3aa: CSVEVGIPYEQYF; CDR3nt: TGCAGCGTTGAAGTGGGGATCCCCTACGAGCAGTACTTC; j_gene: TRBJ2-7; d_gene: -; abundance: -; v_gene: TRBV29-1
CDR3aa: CASSLEAGWYEQYF; CDR3nt: TGTGCCAGCAGCTTAGAAGCAGGGTGGTACGAGCAGTACTTC; j_gene: TRBJ2-7; d_gene: -; abundance: -; v_gene: TRBV7-8
CDR3aa: CSGGQGIGELFF; CDR3nt: TGCAGTGGTGGGCAGGGAATCGGGGAGCTGTTTTTT; j_gene: TRBJ2-2; d_gene: -; abundance: -; v_gene: TRBV29-1
CDR3aa: CASSTGRPNTDTQYF; CDR3nt: TGTGCCAGCAGCACTGGACGGCCCAACACAGATACGCAGTATTTT; j_gene: TRBJ2-3; d_gene: -; abundance: -; v_gene: TRBV13
CDR3aa: CSVEDPGMNTGELFF; CDR3nt: TGCAGCGTTGAAGACCCAGGGATGAACACCGGGGAGCTGTTTTTT; j_gene: TRBJ2-2; d_gene: -; abundance: -; v_gene: TRBV29-1
CDR3aa: CASSLDRGANEKLFF; CDR3nt: TGTGCCAGCAGCCTCGACAGGGGAGCTAATGAAAAACTGTTTTTT; j_gene: TRBJ1-4; d_gene: TRBD1; abundance: -; v_gene: TRBV7-6
CDR3aa: CASSDRALNTEAFF; CDR3nt: TGTGCCAGCAGTGATAGAGCTTTAAACACTGAAGCTTTCTTT; j_gene: TRBJ1-1; d_gene: -; abundance: -; v_gene: TRBV6-1